This T cell receptor (beta chain) derives from a study of blood T cell repertoires in COVID-19. Study-wide background: Samples representing acute and convalescent COVID-19 were sourced from the United States, Italy and Spain. Sources were T cells, B-cell-depleted T cells, or PBMCs; the material itself was cDNA or gDNA.

There are a few counts of this clone. The protocol was immunoSEQ multiplex PCR, while the TCRdb copy is restricted to in-frame clones and leaves out a portion. The sample consists of hundreds of thousands of clones, 70% to 90% of them appearing once. The CDR3 contains 20 residues. The germline V gene encodes CDR1 SGHRS and CDR2 YFSETQ. With 1 base clipped from V and 2 bases from J, the junction kept 15 bases outside the gene matches. The rearrangement links TRBV5-1 to TRBJ2-2; TRBD2 matches 9 bases. This TCR came from a woman in her twenties or thirties with COVID-19, enrolled during active disease. Sequenced material: peripheral blood. This CDR3 is CASSLQSVILAGLNTGELFF. CDR3 bases: TGCGCCAGCAGCTTGCAGAGTGTGATACTAGCGGGCCTAAACACCGGGGAGCTGTTTTTT.